A selection of T cell receptor beta chains follows, all from one sample in a study of blood T cell repertoires in COVID-19. Data came from immunoSEQ multiplex PCR; TCRdb stores just in-frame clones and leaves some out. The sample has some 100,000 clones; 70% to 90% are singletons. The sample was peripheral blood. Receptors originate from a human donor in a cohort sampled during active COVID-19. Each CDR3 is given without its conserved first and last residue. Only part of the rows carry a size: once, few, many, or a class if the clone is expanded.

v_call	j_call	clone_size	cdr3_aa
TRBV19	TRBJ2-7	few	ASRGSGRSPYEQY
TRBV4-2	TRBJ2-1	NA	ASSSQTGPSYNEQF
TRBV5-1	TRBJ2-1	NA	ASSIGTYNEQF
TRBV2	TRBJ2-3	NA	ASSVTGPTDTQY
TRBV11-3	TRBJ2-1	NA	ASSLAGGYNEQF
TRBV28	TRBJ2-7	NA	ASSLGTEPYEQY
TRBV5-5	TRBJ2-7	NA	ASSLGNEQY
TRBV4-2	TRBJ1-4	NA	ASSQAGRGEKLF
TRBV19	TRBJ2-2	NA	ASSIGASGRELNTGELF
TRBV7-6	TRBJ2-1	NA	ASSTPGLAGLNEQF
TRBV9	TRBJ2-1	NA	ASSVGGFGYNEQF
TRBV5-1	TRBJ2-4	once	ASSKPGQLNIQY
TRBV27	TRBJ1-5	NA	ASSFDRDQPQH
TRBV27	TRBJ1-3	NA	ASSRAYSGNTIY
TRBV6-6	TRBJ2-6	once	ASSPEGLLAGPSGANVLT
TRBV27	TRBJ2-5	NA	ASSYWATQETQY
TRBV13	TRBJ2-1	NA	ASSLEGYEQF
TRBV29-1	TRBJ1-1	once	SVGPQDSSFTEAF
TRBV11-2	TRBJ2-7	NA	ASSSGTGAIYEQY
TRBV28	TRBJ1-1	NA	ASSFSGGNTEAF
TRBV7-6	TRBJ2-5	NA	ASSPNRGRKETQY
TRBV11-1	TRBJ2-5	NA	ASSLAPGTQY
TRBV7-2	TRBJ2-1	NA	ASSHGGNEQF
TRBV12-3/TRBV12-4	TRBJ1-2	NA	ASREAGEGGYT
TRBV19	TRBJ1-2	NA	ASSFRTANYGYT
TRBV3-1/TRBV3-2	TRBJ2-1	NA	ASSQGDRGGSEQF
TRBV9	TRBJ1-2	few	ASSVVTGDEGYT
TRBV30	TRBJ2-4	NA	AWSLPAKNIQY
TRBV7-6	TRBJ2-7	once	ASSLTIYEQY
TRBV5-6	TRBJ2-1	NA	ASNGGGPYNEQF
TRBV11-2	TRBJ2-4	NA	ASSLEGSGSSAKNIQY
TRBV2	TRBJ2-7	NA	ASSAGGPFYEQY
TRBV15	TRBJ1-1	few	ATSTGVGAEAF
TRBV4-1	TRBJ2-7	NA	ASSQDPTRTYEQY
TRBV5-1	TRBJ2-1	NA	ASSGLAGLDEQF
TRBV7-2	TRBJ2-3	NA	ASSPPGGVGTDTQY
TRBV11-2	TRBJ1-3	NA	ASSHAQGSGNTIY
TRBV11-2	TRBJ1-1	NA	ASRPSQSGTGIHAF
TRBV27	TRBJ2-1	NA	ASSLFGVQGINEQF
TRBV6-5	TRBJ2-5	NA	AGTRDGLTQY
TRBV4-1	TRBJ1-4	NA	ASSHPRQSSDEKLF